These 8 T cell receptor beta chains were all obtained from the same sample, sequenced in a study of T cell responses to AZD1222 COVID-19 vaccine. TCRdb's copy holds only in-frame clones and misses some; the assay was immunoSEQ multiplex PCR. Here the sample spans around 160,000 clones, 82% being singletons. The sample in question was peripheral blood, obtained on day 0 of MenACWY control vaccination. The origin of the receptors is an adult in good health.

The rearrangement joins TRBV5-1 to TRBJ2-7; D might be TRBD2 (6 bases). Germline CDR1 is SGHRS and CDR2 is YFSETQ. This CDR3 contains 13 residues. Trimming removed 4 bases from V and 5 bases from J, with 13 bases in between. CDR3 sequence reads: CASSAGGVDEQYF. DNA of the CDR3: TGCGCCAGCAGCGCCGGAGGGGTCGACGAGCAGTACTTC.

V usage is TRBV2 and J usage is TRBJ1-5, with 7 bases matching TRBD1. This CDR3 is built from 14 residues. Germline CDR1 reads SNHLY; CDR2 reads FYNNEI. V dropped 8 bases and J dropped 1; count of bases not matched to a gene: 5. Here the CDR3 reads CASGQVDSNQPQHF. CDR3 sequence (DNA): TGTGCCAGCGGACAGGTGGACAGCAATCAGCCCCAGCATTTT.

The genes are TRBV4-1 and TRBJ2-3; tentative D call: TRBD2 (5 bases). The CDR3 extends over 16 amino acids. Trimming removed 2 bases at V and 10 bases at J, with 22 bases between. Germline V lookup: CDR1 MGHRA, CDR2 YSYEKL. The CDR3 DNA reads TGCGCCAGCAGCCAAAGTCCGGCAGTAGTCCGGGGTGCGCAGTATTTT. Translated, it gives CASSQSPAVVRGAQYF.

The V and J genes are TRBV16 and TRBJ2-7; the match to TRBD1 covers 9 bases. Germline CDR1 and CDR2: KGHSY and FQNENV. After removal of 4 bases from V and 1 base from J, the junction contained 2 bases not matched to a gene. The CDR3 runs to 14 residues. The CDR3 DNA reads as TGTGCCAGCAGCCTGGACAGGGGTTCCTACGAGCAGTACGTC. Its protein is CASSLDRGSYEQYV.

CDR3 sequence: CASSPDPVETQYF. CDR3 nucleotides: TGTGCCAGCAGCCCGGACCCAGTGGAGACCCAGTACTTC. The genes are TRBV5-4 and TRBJ2-5; D gene unclear. Trimming cost V 4 bases and J 5 bases, with 12 bases left between them. Germline-derived CDR1 and CDR2 are SGHNT and YYREEE (reference sequence). The CDR3 consists of 13 residues.

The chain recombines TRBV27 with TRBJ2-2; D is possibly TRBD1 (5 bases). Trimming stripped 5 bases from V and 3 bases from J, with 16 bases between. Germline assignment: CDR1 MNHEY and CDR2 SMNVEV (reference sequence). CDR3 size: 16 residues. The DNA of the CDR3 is TGTGCCAGCAGTGGCAGGGCCTCACATCACACCGGGGAGCTGTTTTTT. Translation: CASSGRASHHTGELFF.

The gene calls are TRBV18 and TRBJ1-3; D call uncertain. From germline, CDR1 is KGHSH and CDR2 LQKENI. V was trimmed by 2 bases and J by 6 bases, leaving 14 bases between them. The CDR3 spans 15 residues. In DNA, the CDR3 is TGTGCCAGCTCACCAAGTCTAGGGTCGCTAAACACCATATATTTT. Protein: CASSPSLGSLNTIYF.

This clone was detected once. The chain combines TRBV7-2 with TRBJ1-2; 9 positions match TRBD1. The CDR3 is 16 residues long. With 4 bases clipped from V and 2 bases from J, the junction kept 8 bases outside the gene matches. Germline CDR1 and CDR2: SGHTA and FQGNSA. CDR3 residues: CASSSSKTGGNYGYTF. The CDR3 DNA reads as TGTGCCAGCAGCTCCTCAAAAACAGGGGGCAACTATGGCTACACCTTC.